This record covers a single T cell receptor beta chain. This sample was included in a study of T-cell reconstitution after alpha-beta-depleted transplantation in children. Unique molecular identifiers featured in how the TCRbeta library was prepared. TCRdb re-analysed the PCR reads in MiXCR, keeping a single row per CDR3 protein. The repertoire has 250,000 or so distinct CDR3 sequences, approximately 24% of them found once; the top ten carry about 5%. The V and J ends lost 5 bases and 10 bases, in that order; junction bases with no gene match: 9. CDR3 length: 14 amino acids. The material was PBMCs, mostly from graft donor cells, obtained 360 days after TCRalphabeta/CD19-depleted stem cell transplant. The sequence came from a female patient between 2 and 15 years old who had a stem cell transplant for congenital amegakaryocytic thrombocytopenia, so the T cells may come from the graft donor. The chain employs TRBV12-3 or TRBV12-4 and TRBJ2-1, with 9 nucleotides matching TRBD1. In nucleotides, the CDR3 is TGTGCCAGCAGTGGGGGGTGGACAGGGGCAGAGCAGTTCTTC. This codes for CASSGGWTGAEQFF.